A single sample gave rise to the 14 T cell receptor beta chains below, sequenced in a study of blood T cell repertoires in COVID-19. This table comes from immunoSEQ multiplex PCR, and its TCRdb copy is limited to in-frame clones, with some not included. The sample has some 220,000 clones; around 80% are singletons. The material sequenced was peripheral blood. All receptors come from a woman in her 70s with acute or convalescent COVID-19.

This sequence joins TRBV4-3 and TRBJ2-2; D perhaps matches TRBD1 (6 bases). Germline CDR1 LGHNA, CDR2 YSLEER. V shed 4 bases and J shed 2 bases, with 14 bases lying between them. The CDR3 length is 16 residues. For the CDR3, the DNA is TGCGCCAGCAGCCCGACAGGAAGGGGAAACACCGGGGAGCTGTTTTTT. Translation: CASSPTGRGNTGELFF.

This clone was detected only a few times. Distinct nucleotide sequences in the sample also encode this CDR3. The rearrangement links TRBV30 to TRBJ1-1; D unclear. The CDR3 length is 10 residues. V lost 5 bases to trimming and J lost 4 bases, with 5 bases between them. The germline gives CDR1 GTSNPN, CDR2 SVGIG (reference sequence). The CDR3 sequence is CAWGRTEAFF. In DNA form, the CDR3 reads TGTGCCTGGGGGCGCACTGAAGCTTTCTTT.

This clone came up once. The rearrangement links TRBV5-4 to TRBJ1-4; 8 bases agree with TRBD1. CDR1 and CDR2 (germline): SGHNT, YYREEE (reference sequence). J was trimmed by 6 bases and V by 1 base; bases with no gene match: 2. The CDR3 is 14 amino acids. The CDR3 protein is CASSLNRGDEKLFF. DNA for the CDR3: TGTGCCAGCAGCTTGAACAGGGGGGATGAAAAACTGTTTTTT. Full variable domain (rest looked up from reference TRBV5-4 and TRBJ1-4): ETGVTQSPTHLIKTRGQQVTLRCSSQSGHNTVSWYQQALGQGPQFIFQYYREEENGRGNFPPRFSGLQFPNYSSELNVNALELDDSALYLCASSLNRGDEKLFFGSGTQLSVL.

The rearrangement joins TRBV19 to TRBJ1-5, with D tentatively TRBD1 (5 bases). The length of the CDR3 is 16 residues. The germline V gene has CDR1 LNHDA and CDR2 SQIVND (reference sequence). Trimming stripped 4 bases from V and 5 bases from J, with 18 bases between. CDR3 residues: CASSTKFQGLDQPQHF. CDR3 DNA sequence: TGTGCCAGTAGTACGAAATTCCAGGGATTGGATCAGCCCCAGCATTTT. The whole variable domain, remainder taken from reference TRBV19 and TRBJ1-5, is DGGITQSPKYLFRKEGQNVTLSCEQNLNHDAMYWYRQDPGQGLRLIYYSQIVNDFQKGDIAEGYSVSREKKESFPLTVTSAQKNPTAFYLCASSTKFQGLDQPQHFGDGTRLSIL.

This chain uses TRBV2 with TRBJ2-5, with 7 bases lining up with TRBD2. CDR3 length: 14 amino acids. CDR1 is SNHLY, CDR2 FYNNEI, per germline. The CDR3 sequence is CGSRRGEGQETQYF. The CDR3 nucleotides are TGTGGGAGCAGGCGCGGGGAGGGGCAAGAGACCCAGTACTTC.

The chain is built from TRBV5-1 and TRBJ1-6, with 9 bases lining up with TRBD1. The CDR3 has 15 residues. Germline V gives CDR1 SGHRS, CDR2 YFSETQ. The junction had 5 bases not matched to a gene; V was cut back by 0 bases and J by 10 bases. CDR3 coding DNA: TGCGCCAGCAGCTTGGGGGGACAGGGCAACTCACCCCTCCACTTT. It encodes CASSLGGQGNSPLHF.

The chain combines TRBV9 with TRBJ1-3; D is uncertain. The V gene's germline CDR1 is SGDLS and CDR2 YYNGEE. The CDR3 runs to 14 residues. V was trimmed by 3 bases and J by 2 bases, leaving 9 bases between them. The CDR3 spells CASSGQITGNTIYF. In DNA form, the CDR3 reads TGTGCCAGCAGCGGCCAGATAACTGGAAACACCATATATTTT.

The CDR3 coding sequence is TGTGCCAGCAGCCAAGGTCGGGATGGGGAGCAGTTCTTC. This codes for CASSQGRDGEQFF. This chain connects TRBV4-2 to TRBJ2-1; the D gene is possibly TRBD2 (5 bases). The V gene lost 1 base and the J gene lost 10 bases, with 11 bases spanning the gap. The germline gives CDR1 LGHNA, CDR2 YNFKEQ. CDR3 length: 13 amino acids.

V gene TRBV10-2 combines with J gene TRBJ1-1; 12 nucleotides match TRBD1. The germline CDR1 and CDR2 sequences are WSHSY and SAAADI. The CDR3 runs 15 residues. The V segment lost 8 bases and the J segment 6 bases; nucleotides outside the gene matches: 10. In DNA, the CDR3 is TGCGCCAGCGTGCAGGGACAGGGGGCAAATCCTGAAGCTTTCTTT. This gives the protein CASVQGQGANPEAFF.

The chain has TRBV4-3 and TRBJ2-7; D might be TRBD1 (5 bases). Between the trimmed V and J ends, which lost 1 base and 5 bases, there was a span of 9 bases. Germline CDR1 and CDR2: LGHNA and YSLEER. The CDR3 is made up of 13 amino acids. The CDR3 loop reads CASSQVTGHEQYF. CDR3 DNA: TGCGCCAGCAGCCAAGTTACAGGCCACGAGCAGTACTTC.

The V call is TRBV19, the J call TRBJ2-1; maybe TRBD1 (6 bases). CDR1 is LNHDA and CDR2 is SQIVND in the germline V gene (reference sequence). The CDR3 consists of 14 residues. V dropped 3 bases and J dropped 2 bases, with 8 bases sitting between them. CDR3 sequence: CASSMGAPYNEQFF. CDR3 sequence (DNA): TGTGCCAGTAGTATGGGGGCACCCTACAATGAGCAGTTCTTC.

The V and J genes are TRBV6-2 or TRBV6-3 and TRBJ2-5; D unclear. This CDR3 spans 16 amino acids. Trimming took 0 bases from V and 10 from J, leaving 21 bases between them. The V gene's germline CDR1 is MNHEY and CDR2 SVGEGT. In nucleotides, the CDR3 is TGTGCCAGCAGTTACTCGAATCTAGGCCCTCCTGCGAACCAGTACTTC. Its protein product is CASSYSNLGPPANQYF.

This rearrangement joins TRBV7-9 to TRBJ2-1; the match to TRBD2 covers 9 bases. There are 15 residues in the CDR3. CDR1 is SEHNR and CDR2 is FQNEAQ in the germline V gene (reference sequence). Trimming took 1 base from V and 7 from J; bases not matched to a gene: 5. CDR3 in amino acids: CASSLGRGGRNEQFF. The CDR3 bases are TGTGCCAGCAGCTTAGGGCGGGGGGGAAGGAATGAGCAGTTCTTC.

V and J are TRBV5-1 and TRBJ1-3; D is ambiguous. The CDR3 totals 15 residues. V lost 0 bases to trimming and J lost 1 base, with 8 bases between them. The germline gives CDR1 SGHRS, CDR2 YFSETQ. The CDR3 nucleotides are TGCGCCAGCAGCTTGGAATCGGGGTCTGGAAACACCATATATTTT. Protein: CASSLESGSGNTIYF.